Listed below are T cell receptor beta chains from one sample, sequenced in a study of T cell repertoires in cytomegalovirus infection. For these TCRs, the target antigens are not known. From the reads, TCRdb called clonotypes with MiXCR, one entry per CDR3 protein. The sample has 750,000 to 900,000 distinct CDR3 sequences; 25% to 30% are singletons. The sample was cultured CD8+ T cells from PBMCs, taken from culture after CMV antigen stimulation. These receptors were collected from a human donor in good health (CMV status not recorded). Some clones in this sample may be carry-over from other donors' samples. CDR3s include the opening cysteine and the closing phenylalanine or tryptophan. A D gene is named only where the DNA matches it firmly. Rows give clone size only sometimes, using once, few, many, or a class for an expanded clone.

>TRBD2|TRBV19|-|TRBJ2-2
CASSIGSGVITGELFF
TGTGCCAGTAGTATAGGTAGCGGGGTAATCACCGGGGAGCTGTTTTTT
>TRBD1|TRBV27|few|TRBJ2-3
CASTKGGTGIPHTQYF
TGTGCCAGCACCAAAGGAGGGACAGGGATCCCCCATACGCAGTATTTT
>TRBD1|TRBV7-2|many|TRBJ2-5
CASSPRTGGGETQYF
TGTGCCAGCAGCCCCCGGACAGGGGGCGGGGAGACCCAGTACTTC
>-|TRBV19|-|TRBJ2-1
CASSIGRGSGNEQFF
TGTGCCAGTAGTATCGGCAGGGGATCGGGCAATGAGCAGTTCTTC
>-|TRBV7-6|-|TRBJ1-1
CASSSQDSGLDTEAFF
TGTGCCAGCAGCTCACAGGACTCGGGGCTTGACACTGAAGCTTTCTTT
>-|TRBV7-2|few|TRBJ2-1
CASSPRRWTAENEQFF
TGTGCCAGCAGCCCCAGGAGGTGGACAGCCGAGAATGAGCAGTTCTTC
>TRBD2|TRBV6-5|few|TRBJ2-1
CASSYNAGLNNEQFF
TGTGCCAGCAGTTACAACGCGGGACTAAACAATGAGCAGTTCTTC
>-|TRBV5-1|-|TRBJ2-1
CASSLAGVGLGNEQFF
TGCGCCAGCAGCTTGGCTGGTGTAGGGTTGGGCAATGAGCAGTTCTTC
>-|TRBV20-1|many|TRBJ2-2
CSARISAQGLTGELFF
TGCAGTGCAAGAATTTCGGCCCAGGGTTTGACCGGGGAGCTGTTTTTT
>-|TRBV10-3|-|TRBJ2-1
CAIRVQSPTDNNEQFF
TGTGCCATCAGGGTACAAAGCCCCACCGATAACAATGAGCAGTTCTTC
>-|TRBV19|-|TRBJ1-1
CASHSRYAAMNTEAFF
TGTGCCAGTCATTCTCGCTATGCAGCAATGAACACTGAAGCTTTCTTT
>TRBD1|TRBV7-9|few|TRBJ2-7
CAGMTGGSYEQYF
TGTGCCGGAATGACAGGGGGCTCCTACGAGCAGTACTTC
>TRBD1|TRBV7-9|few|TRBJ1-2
CASRPEGTGNYGYTF
TGTGCCAGCAGGCCCGAGGGGACAGGGAACTATGGCTACACCTTC
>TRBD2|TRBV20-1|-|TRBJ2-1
CSARPLGTTEQFF
TGCAGTGCTAGACCACTCGGGACTACTGAGCAGTTCTTC
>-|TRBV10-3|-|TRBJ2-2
CASGGGSGGELFF
TGTGCCTCAGGAGGAGGGAGTGGCGGGGAGCTGTTTTTT
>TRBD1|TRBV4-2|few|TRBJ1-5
CASSQDRKGDSPKPQHF
TGTGCCAGCAGCCAAGATCGGAAAGGGGACAGCCCTAAGCCCCAGCATTTT
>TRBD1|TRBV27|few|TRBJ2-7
CASSLTGGSLDEQYF
TGTGCCAGCAGTTTAACAGGGGGGTCTCTCGACGAGCAGTACTTC
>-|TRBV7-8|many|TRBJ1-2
CASSLSPTVNYGYTF
TGTGCCAGCAGCTTATCCCCGACAGTTAACTATGGCTACACCTTC
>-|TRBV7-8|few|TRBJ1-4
CASSSMPAQGNEKLFF
TGTGCCAGCAGCTCCATGCCTGCGCAGGGTAATGAAAAACTGTTTTTT
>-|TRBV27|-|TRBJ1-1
CASSLSDTYTEAFF
TGTGCCAGCAGTTTATCCGACACCTACACTGAAGCTTTCTTT
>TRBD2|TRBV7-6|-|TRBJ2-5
CASSPRGGGGETQYF
TGTGCCAGCAGCCCCCGGGGCGGGGGAGGAGAGACCCAGTACTTC
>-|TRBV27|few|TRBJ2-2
CASSFIPGGANTGELFF
TGTGCCAGCAGTTTCATCCCCGGCGGGGCAAACACCGGGGAGCTGTTTTTT
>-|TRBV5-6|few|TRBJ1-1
CASSLVGVGRTEAFF
TGTGCCAGCAGCCTTGTAGGGGTGGGGCGCACTGAAGCTTTCTTT
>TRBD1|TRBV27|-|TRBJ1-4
CASSFDPGGEKLFF
TGTGCCAGCAGTTTTGACCCAGGGGGTGAAAAACTGTTTTTT
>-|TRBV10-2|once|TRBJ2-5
CASSDMLAGETQYF
TGCGCCAGCAGTGATATGCTGGCCGGGGAGACCCAGTACTTC
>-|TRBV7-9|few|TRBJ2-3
CASSADRSDRKGTDTQYF
TGTGCCAGCAGCGCGGACAGATCGGACAGAAAGGGCACAGATACGCAGTATTTT
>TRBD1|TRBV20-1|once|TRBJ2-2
CSARVLQGMRTGELFF
TGCAGTGCTAGAGTTCTACAGGGGATGCGGACCGGGGAGCTGTTTTTT
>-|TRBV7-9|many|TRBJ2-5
CASSGGVGLGTETQYF
TGTGCCAGCAGCGGAGGAGTGGGACTGGGGACGGAGACCCAGTACTTC
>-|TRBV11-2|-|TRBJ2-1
CASSLFSRGHYDNEQFF
TGTGCCAGCAGCTTATTTTCTCGGGGCCACTATGACAATGAGCAGTTCTTC
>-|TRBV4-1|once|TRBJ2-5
CASSQSWAVETQYF
TGCGCCAGCAGCCAGTCCTGGGCGGTGGAGACCCAGTACTTC
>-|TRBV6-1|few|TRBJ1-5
CASSPRGYSNQPQHF
TGTGCCAGCAGTCCAAGAGGGTACAGCAATCAGCCCCAGCATTTT
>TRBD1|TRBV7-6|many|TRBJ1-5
CASSLRTGRNQPQHF
TGTGCCAGCAGCCTCCGGACAGGGAGGAATCAGCCCCAGCATTTT
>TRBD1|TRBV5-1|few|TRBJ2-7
CASSSAGQGLIYEQYF
TGCGCCAGCAGCTCCGCCGGACAGGGGCTGATCTACGAGCAGTACTTC
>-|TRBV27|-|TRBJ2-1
CASSLSYSNYNEQFF
TGTGCCAGCAGTTTATCGTACAGCAATTACAATGAGCAGTTCTTC
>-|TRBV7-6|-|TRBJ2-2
CASSLGVDTGELFF
TGTGCCAGCAGCTTAGGAGTGGACACCGGGGAGCTGTTTTTT
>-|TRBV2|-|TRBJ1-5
CASSERGYSNQPQHF
TGTGCCAGCAGTGAACGCGGTTATAGCAATCAGCCCCAGCATTTT
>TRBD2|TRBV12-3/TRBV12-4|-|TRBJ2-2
CASSLNPGLGYAGELFF
TGTGCCAGCAGTTTGAACCCTGGACTAGGTTACGCCGGGGAGCTGTTTTTT
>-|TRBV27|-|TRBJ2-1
CASSLTLGEQFF
TGTGCCAGCAGCCTAACTTTAGGTGAGCAGTTCTTC
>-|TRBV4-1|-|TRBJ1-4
CASSHPGTRDEKLFF
TGCGCCAGCAGCCACCCCGGGACACGGGATGAAAAACTGTTTTTT
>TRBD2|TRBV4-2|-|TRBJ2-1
CASSEDESGGGSYNEQFF
TGTGCCAGCAGCGAGGATGAGAGCGGGGGCGGGTCCTACAATGAGCAGTTCTTC
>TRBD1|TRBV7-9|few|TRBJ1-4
CASSLDRGDLFATNEKLFF
TGTGCCAGCAGCTTGGACAGGGGGGACCTCTTTGCAACTAATGAAAAACTGTTTTTT
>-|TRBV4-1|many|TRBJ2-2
CASSQGAGDNTGELFF
TGCGCCAGCAGCCAAGGGGCAGGGGACAACACCGGGGAGCTGTTTTTT
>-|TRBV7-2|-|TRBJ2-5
CASSPLGTHEETQYF
TGTGCCAGCAGCCCCCTCGGGACTCACGAAGAGACCCAGTACTTC
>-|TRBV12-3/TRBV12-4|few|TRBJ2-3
CASSRPPLPDTQYF
TGTGCCAGCAGTCGCCCGCCTCTGCCAGATACGCAGTATTTT
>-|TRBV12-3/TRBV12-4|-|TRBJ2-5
CASSLPGRLQETQYF
TGTGCCAGCAGTCTACCGGGACGGCTACAAGAGACCCAGTACTTC
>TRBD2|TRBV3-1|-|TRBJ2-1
CASSHTSGGDEQFF
TGTGCCAGCAGCCACACTAGCGGGGGGGATGAGCAGTTCTTC
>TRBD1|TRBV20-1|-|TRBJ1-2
CSARDPRGGAYGYTF
TGCAGTGCTAGAGACCCCAGGGGGGGGGCCTATGGCTACACCTTC
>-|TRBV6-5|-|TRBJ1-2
CASSYGAGSNYGYTF
TGTGCCAGCAGTTACGGGGCGGGATCGAACTATGGCTACACCTTC
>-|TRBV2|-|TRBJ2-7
CASNSGLVSYEQYF
TGTGCCAGCAATAGCGGTTTGGTGTCCTACGAGCAGTACTTC
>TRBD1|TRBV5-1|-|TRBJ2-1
CASSLNRGLISSSYNEQFF
TGCGCCAGCAGCTTGAACAGGGGGCTCATTTCCAGCTCCTACAATGAGCAGTTCTTC
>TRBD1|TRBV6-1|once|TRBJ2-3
CASSDPRQGADTQYF
TGTGCCAGCAGCGATCCGCGTCAGGGGGCAGATACGCAGTATTTT
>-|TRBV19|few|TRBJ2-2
CASSMAPWAGLTGELFF
TGTGCCAGTAGTATGGCCCCTTGGGCAGGGCTCACCGGGGAGCTGTTTTTT
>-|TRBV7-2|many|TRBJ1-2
CASSFVGELDGYTF
TGTGCCAGCAGCTTTGTAGGGGAACTAGATGGCTACACCTTC